This T cell receptor (beta chain) was identified in a study of blood T cell repertoires in COVID-19. The method was immunoSEQ multiplex PCR; TCRdb's version includes in-frame clones alone and lacks a portion of them. The table records about 59,000 clones, more than 70% of them present only once. This receptor was taken from a man aged 55 to 69 with active or convalescent COVID-19. Sequenced sample: peripheral blood.

In DNA form, the CDR3 reads TGTGCCAGCAGTTACTCGACAGGGACGGGTCAGCCCCAGCATTTT. It specifies CASSYSTGTGQPQHF. The chain joins TRBV6-5 to TRBJ1-5, with 7 bases matching TRBD1. Trimming at V came to 0 bases and at J to 6 bases, leaving 5 bases not matched to a gene. The germline V gene has CDR1 MNHEY and CDR2 SVGAGI. This CDR3 comprises 15 residues.